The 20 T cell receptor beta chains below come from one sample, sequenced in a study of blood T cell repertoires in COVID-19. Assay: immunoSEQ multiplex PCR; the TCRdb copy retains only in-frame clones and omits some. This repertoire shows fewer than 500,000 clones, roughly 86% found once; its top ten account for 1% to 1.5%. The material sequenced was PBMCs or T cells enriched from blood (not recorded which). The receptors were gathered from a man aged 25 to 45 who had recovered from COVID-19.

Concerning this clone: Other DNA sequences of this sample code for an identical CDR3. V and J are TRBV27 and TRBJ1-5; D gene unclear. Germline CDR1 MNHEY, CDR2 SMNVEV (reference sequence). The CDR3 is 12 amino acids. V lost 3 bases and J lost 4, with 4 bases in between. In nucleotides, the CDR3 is TGTGCCAGCAGTTTCTCGAATCAGCCCCAGCATTTT. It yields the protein CASSFSNQPQHF.

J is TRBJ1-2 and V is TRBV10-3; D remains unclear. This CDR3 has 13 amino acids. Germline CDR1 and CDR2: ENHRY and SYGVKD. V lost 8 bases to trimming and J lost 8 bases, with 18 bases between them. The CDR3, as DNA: TGTGCCATCGACCCGGGCGGGATGAGAGGCTACACCTTC. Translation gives CAIDPGGMRGYTF.

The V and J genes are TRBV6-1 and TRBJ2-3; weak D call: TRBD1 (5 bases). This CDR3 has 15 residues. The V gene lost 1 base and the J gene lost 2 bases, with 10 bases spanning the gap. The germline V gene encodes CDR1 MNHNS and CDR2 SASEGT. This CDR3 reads CASSEGQQNTDTQYF. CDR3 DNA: TGTGCCAGCAGTGAAGGACAGCAAAACACAGATACGCAGTATTTT.

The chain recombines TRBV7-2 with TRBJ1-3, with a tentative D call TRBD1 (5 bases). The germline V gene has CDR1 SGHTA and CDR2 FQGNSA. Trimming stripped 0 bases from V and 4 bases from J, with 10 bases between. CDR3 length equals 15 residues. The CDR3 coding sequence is TGTGCCAGCAGCTTAGCGGGCGGGGACGGAAACACCATATATTTT. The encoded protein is CASSLAGGDGNTIYF.

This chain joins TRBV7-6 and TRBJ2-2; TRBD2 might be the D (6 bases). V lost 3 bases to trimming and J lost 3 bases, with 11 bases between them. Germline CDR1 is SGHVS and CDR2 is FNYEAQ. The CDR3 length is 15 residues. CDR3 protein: CASSFGSGDTGELFF. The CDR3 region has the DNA TGTGCCAGCAGCTTTGGTAGCGGCGACACCGGGGAGCTGTTTTTT.

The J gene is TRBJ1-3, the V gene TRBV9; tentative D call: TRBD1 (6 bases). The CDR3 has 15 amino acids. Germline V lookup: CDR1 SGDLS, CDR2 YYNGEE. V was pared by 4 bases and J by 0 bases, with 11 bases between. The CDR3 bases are TGTGCCAGCAGCTCAGGGGATAACTCTGGAAACACCATATATTTT. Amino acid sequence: CASSSGDNSGNTIYF.

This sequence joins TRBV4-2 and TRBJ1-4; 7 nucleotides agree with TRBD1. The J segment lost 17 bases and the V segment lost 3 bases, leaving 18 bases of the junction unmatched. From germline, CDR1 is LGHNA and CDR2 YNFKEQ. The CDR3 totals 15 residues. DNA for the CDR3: TGTGCCAGCAGCCAGGACATCTTAGTAGTTGGGACAGTATTTTTT. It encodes CASSQDILVVGTVFF.

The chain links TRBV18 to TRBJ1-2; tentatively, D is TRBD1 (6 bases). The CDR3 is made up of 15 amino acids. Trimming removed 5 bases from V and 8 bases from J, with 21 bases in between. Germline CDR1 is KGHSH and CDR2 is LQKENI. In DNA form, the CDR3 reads TGTGCCAGCTCAGGAGCGAACAGGGAAGCGGGAGGCTACACCTTC. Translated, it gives CASSGANREAGGYTF.

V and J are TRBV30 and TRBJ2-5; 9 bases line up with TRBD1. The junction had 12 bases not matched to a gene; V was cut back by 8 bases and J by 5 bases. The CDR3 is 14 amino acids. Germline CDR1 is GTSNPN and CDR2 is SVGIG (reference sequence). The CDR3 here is CARSGTGSWETQYF. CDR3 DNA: TGTGCCAGATCAGGGACAGGGTCATGGGAGACCCAGTACTTC.

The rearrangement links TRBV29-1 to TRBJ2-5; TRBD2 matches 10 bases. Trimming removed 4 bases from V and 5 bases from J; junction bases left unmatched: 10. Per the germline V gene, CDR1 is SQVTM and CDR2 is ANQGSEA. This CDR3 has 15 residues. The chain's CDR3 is CSVVPGLASAETQYF. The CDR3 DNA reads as TGCAGCGTTGTCCCGGGACTAGCGAGCGCGGAGACCCAGTACTTC.

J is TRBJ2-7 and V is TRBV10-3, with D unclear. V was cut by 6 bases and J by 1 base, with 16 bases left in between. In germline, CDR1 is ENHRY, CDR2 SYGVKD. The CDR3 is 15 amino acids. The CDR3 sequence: CAISDETEDSYEQYF. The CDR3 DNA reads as TGTGCCATCAGCGACGAGACTGAGGATTCCTACGAGCAGTACTTC.

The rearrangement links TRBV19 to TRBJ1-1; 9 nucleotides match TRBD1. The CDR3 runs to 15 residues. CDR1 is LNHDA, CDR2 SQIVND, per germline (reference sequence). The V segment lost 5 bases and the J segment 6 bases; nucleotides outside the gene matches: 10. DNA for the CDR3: TGTGCCAGTAGTCAAGGGACAGGGTTTATCGCTGAAGCTTTCTTT. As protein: CASSQGTGFIAEAFF.

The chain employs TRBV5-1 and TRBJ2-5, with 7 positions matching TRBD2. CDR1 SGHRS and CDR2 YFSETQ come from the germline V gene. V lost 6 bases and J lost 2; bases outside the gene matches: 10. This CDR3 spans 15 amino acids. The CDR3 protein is CASTQIPSGQETQYF. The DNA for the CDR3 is TGCGCCAGCACCCAGATCCCTAGCGGTCAAGAGACCCAGTACTTC.

The CDR3 loop is CASSSLQGAGSYGYTF. CDR3 bases: TGTGCCAGCAGCTCACTACAGGGGGCCGGATCCTATGGCTACACCTTC. This rearrangement joins TRBV7-9 to TRBJ1-2, with 9 nucleotides matching TRBD1. There are 16 residues in the CDR3. The V gene's germline CDR1 is SEHNR and CDR2 FQNEAQ (reference sequence). V gave up 4 bases and J gave up 4 bases; unmatched junction bases: 10.

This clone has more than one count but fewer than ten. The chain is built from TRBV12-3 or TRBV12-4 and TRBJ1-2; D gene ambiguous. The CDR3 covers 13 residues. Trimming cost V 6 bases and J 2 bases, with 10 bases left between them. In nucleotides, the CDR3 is TGTGCCAGCAGCTCCGGGATAAACTATGGCTACACCTTC. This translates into CASSSGINYGYTF.

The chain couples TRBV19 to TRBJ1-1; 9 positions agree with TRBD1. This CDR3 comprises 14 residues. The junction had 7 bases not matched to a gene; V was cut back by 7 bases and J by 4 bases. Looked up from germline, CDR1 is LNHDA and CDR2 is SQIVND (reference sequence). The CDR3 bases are TGTGCCAGTATAGGGAGGACAGGGGTCACTGAAGCTTTCTTT. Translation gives CASIGRTGVTEAFF.

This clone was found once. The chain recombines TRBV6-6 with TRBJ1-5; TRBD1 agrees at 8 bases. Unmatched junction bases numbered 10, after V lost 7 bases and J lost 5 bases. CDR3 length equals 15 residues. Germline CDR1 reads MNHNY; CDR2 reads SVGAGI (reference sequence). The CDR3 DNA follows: TGTGCCAGCACCCCGGAAGGACAGGGCTATCAGCCCCAGCATTTT. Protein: CASTPEGQGYQPQHF.

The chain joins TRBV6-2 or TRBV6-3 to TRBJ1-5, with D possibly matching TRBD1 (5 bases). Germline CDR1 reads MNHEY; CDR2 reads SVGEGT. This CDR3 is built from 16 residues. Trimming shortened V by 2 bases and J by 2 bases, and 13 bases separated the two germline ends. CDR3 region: CASSYPQGGGNQPQHF. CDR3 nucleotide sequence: TGTGCCAGCAGTTACCCGCAGGGTGGGGGCAATCAGCCCCAGCATTTT.

The CDR3 nucleotides are TGCGCCAGCAGCTTGGAACAGGGCTCCGCTAATGAAAAACTGTTTTTT. Protein sequence: CASSLEQGSANEKLFF. This chain uses TRBV5-1 with TRBJ1-4, with D maybe TRBD1 (6 bases). The germline V gene encodes CDR1 SGHRS and CDR2 YFSETQ. This CDR3 spans 16 amino acids. Trimming took off 0 bases at V and 3 bases at J, with 12 bases between the two ends.

The DNA of the CDR3 is TGTGCCAGTAGTATGCATCGGACAGAAAATGGCTACACCTTC. Its translation: CASSMHRTENGYTF. The rearrangement links TRBV19 to TRBJ1-2; tentative D call: TRBD1 (6 bases). The CDR3 runs to 14 residues. V was trimmed by 3 bases and J by 6 bases, leaving 14 bases between them. Germline CDR1 and CDR2: LNHDA and SQIVND (reference sequence).